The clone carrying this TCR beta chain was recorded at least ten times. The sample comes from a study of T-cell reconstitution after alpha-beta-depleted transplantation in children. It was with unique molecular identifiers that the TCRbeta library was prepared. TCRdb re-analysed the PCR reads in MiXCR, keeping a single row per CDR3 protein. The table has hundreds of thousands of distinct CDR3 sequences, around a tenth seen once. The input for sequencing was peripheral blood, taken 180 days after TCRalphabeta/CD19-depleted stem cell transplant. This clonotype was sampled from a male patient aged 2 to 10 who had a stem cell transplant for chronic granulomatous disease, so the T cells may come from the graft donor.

CDR3 amino acids: CSASRAASTDTQYF. In nucleotides, the CDR3 is TGCAGTGCCAGTCGGGCTGCTAGCACAGATACGCAGTATTTT. The chain joins TRBV20-1 to TRBJ2-3, with D uncertain. The germline CDR1 and CDR2 sequences are DFQATT and SNEGSKA (reference sequence). Between the trimmed V and J ends, which lost 6 bases and 0 bases, there was a span of 13 bases. This CDR3 contains 14 residues.